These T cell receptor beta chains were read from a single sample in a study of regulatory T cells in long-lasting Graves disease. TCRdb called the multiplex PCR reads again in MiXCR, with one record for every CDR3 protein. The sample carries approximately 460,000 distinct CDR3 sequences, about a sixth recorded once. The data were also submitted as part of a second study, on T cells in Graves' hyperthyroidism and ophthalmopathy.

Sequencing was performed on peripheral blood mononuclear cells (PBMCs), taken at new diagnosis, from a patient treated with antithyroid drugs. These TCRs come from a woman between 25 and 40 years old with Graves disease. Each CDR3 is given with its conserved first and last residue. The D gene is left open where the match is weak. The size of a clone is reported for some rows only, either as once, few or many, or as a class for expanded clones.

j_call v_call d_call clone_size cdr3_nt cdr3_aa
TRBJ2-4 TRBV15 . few TGTGCCACCAGCAGAGGGGGGGTCAGTACCGCCAAAAACATTCAGTACTTC CATSRGGVSTAKNIQYF
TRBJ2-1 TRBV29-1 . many TGCAGCGTTGTTGAGGACAATACCTACAATGAGCAGTTCTTC CSVVEDNTYNEQFF
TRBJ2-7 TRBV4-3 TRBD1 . TGCGCCAGCAGCCAAGTGGCCGGGACAGGGGTCCTCGAGCAGTACTTC CASSQVAGTGVLEQYF
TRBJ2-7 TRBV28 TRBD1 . TGTGCCAGCAGTTCTCCCGGGACAGAGAGTTCCTACGAGCAGTACTTC CASSSPGTESSYEQYF
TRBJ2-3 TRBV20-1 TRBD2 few TGCAGTGCTTCCAGGGGGGTAGCGGGAGATTCGGATACGCAGTATTTT CSASRGVAGDSDTQYF
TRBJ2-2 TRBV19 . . TGTGCCAGTAACGGTGCAGCACCCACCGGGGAGCTGTTTTTT CASNGAAPTGELFF
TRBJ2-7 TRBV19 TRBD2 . TGTGCCAGTAGTGTTGCGGGAGATCGAGAGCAGTACTTC CASSVAGDREQYF
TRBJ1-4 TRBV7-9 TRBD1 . TGTGCCAGCAGCTTAGTTCTCGGGACAGGACTTGCAACTAATGAAAAACTGTTTTTT CASSLVLGTGLATNEKLFF
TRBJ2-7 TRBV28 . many TGTGCCAGCAGAAGGACAGCCTACGAGCAGTACTTC CASRRTAYEQYF
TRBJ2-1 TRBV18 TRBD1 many TGTGCCAGCTCACCCTGGGGACAGGGGAACAATGAGCAGTTCTTC CASSPWGQGNNEQFF
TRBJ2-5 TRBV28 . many TGTGCCAGCAGTTTTTCCGGGACCGAAGAGACCCAGTACTTC CASSFSGTEETQYF
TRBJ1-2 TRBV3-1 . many TGTGCCAGCAGCTTCACGGGAGGCTACACCTTC CASSFTGGYTF
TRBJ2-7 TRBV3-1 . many TGTGCCAGCAGCCAAGAAGGCAAGCAGTACTTC CASSQEGKQYF
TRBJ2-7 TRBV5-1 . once TGCGCCAGCAGGCTACCGGACAGCACTAGTTGGGGCGAGCAGTACTTC CASRLPDSTSWGEQYF
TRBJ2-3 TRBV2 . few TGTGCCAGCGGCTCGGATACGCAGTATTTT CASGSDTQYF
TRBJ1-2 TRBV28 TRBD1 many TGTGCCAGCAGTTTAAGGGGACAGGGATCCGTCTTC CASSLRGQGSVF
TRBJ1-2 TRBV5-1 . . TGCGCCAGCAGCTTGGTCGGAGAGAACTATGGCTACACCTTC CASSLVGENYGYTF
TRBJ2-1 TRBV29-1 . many TGCAGCGTTGCGGGCTACGGGCAGTTCTTC CSVAGYGQFF
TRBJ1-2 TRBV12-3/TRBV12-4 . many TGTGCCAGCAGTTTTGGACCTCGGTATGGCTACACCTTC CASSFGPRYGYTF
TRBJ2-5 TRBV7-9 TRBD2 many TGTGCCGGGACCACTAATAGCGGGAGTGGAGAGACCCAGTACTTC CAGTTNSGSGETQYF
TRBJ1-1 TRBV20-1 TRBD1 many TGCAGTGCGCTGCAGGGGGCTGGGAACACTGAAGCTTTCTTT CSALQGAGNTEAFF
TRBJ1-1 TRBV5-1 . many TGCGCCAGCAGCCTAGGGAGTGGGGCCACTGAAGCTTTCTTT CASSLGSGATEAFF
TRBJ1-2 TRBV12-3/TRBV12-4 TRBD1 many TGTGCCAGCAGTTTTACAGGGGGAGATAGTGGCTACACCTTC CASSFTGGDSGYTF
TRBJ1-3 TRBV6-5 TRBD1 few TGTGCCAGCAGTTACTTACAGGGGCGGGAAGGAAACACCATATATTTT CASSYLQGREGNTIYF
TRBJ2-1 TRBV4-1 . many TGCGCCAGCAGCCAAGTGGCCCTTCCTACCAATGAGCAGTTCTTC CASSQVALPTNEQFF
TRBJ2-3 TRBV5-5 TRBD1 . TGTGCCAGCAGCTTGAGCGACAGGGGCTCGTATTTT CASSLSDRGSYF
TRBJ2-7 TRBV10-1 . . TGCGCCAGCAGTGAGTACAGCGCACCCTACGAGCAGTACTTC CASSEYSAPYEQYF
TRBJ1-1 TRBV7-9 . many TGTGCCAGCAGCTTAGCTTCCACTGAAGCTTTCTTT CASSLASTEAFF
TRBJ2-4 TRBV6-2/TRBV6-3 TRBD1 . TGTGCCATCACTTGGGACAGACTAGCCAAAAACATTCAGTACTTC CAITWDRLAKNIQYF
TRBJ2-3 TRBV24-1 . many TGTGCCACCAGTGATTTAGCAGATACGCAGTATTTT CATSDLADTQYF
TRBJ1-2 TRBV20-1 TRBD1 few TGCAGTGCTATCAAGACAGGGGAGGAAGGCTACACCTTC CSAIKTGEEGYTF
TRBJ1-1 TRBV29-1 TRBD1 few TGCAGCGTTGAGCGGGGACAGGGGGCTACGAACACTGAAGCTTTCTTT CSVERGQGATNTEAFF
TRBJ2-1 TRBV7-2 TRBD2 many TGTGCCAGCAACCGTAGGCTAGCCACGGGAGGTGAGCAGTTCTTC CASNRRLATGGEQFF
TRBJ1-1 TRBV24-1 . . TGTGCCACCAGTGATTTAGGCCAGCAAGCTTTCTTT CATSDLGQQAFF
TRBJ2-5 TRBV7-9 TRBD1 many TGTGCCAGCAGCTCAAACCGAGCCCGGACAGGGTGGAAAGAGACCCAGTACTTC CASSSNRARTGWKETQYF
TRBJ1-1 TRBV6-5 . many TGTGCCAGCAGTTACGAGGTCTACGCAGGGAACACTGAAGCTTTCTTT CASSYEVYAGNTEAFF
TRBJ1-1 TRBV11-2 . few TGTGCCAGCAGTCCCCGGACCGGAACTGAAGCTTTCTTT CASSPRTGTEAFF
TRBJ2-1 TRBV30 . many TGTGCCTGGAGTGACGGACCGGTAATTTACAATGAGCAGTTCTTC CAWSDGPVIYNEQFF
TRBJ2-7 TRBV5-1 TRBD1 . TGCGCCAGCAGCTTCTCCCTGGGCCCGGGACAGAGTTTGTACGAGCAGTACTTC CASSFSLGPGQSLYEQYF
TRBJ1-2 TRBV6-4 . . TGTGCCAGCAGGGGCGACAGGCCCTATGGCTACACCTTC CASRGDRPYGYTF
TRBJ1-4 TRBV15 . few TGTGCCACCAGCAGAGATGGATTCTCTTACGAAAAACTGTTTTTT CATSRDGFSYEKLFF
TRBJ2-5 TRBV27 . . TGTGCCAGCAGTTTCCCGGGTAGGACCCAGTACTTC CASSFPGRTQYF
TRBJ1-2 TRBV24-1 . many TGTGCCACCAGCGGAGGTATCGCCGGCAACAGGGAGGGCTACACCTTC CATSGGIAGNREGYTF
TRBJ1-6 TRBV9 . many TGTGCCAGCAGCGTAGAGGCCTGGGGGGGGACCCTCCACTTT CASSVEAWGGTLHF
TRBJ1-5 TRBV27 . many TGTGCCAGCAGCCACGACAGTAACAATCAGCCCCAGCATTTT CASSHDSNNQPQHF
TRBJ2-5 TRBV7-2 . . TGTGCCAGCAGCTTAACCAGGGCGGATCGGGAGACCCAGTACTTC CASSLTRADRETQYF
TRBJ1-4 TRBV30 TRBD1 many TGTGCCTGGAGTGCGGGACAGTTACTGAATGAAAAACTGTTTTTT CAWSAGQLLNEKLFF
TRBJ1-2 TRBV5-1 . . TGCGCCAGCAGCTTGGACGTCCTCCGGGGCTACACCTTC CASSLDVLRGYTF
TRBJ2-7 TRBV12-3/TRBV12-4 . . TGTGCCAGCCGCGGGACAGCAGGTTCCTACGAGCAGTACTTC CASRGTAGSYEQYF
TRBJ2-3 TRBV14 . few TGTGCCAGCAGCCCTAATCACCTCTGGTACGGGCAGTATTTT CASSPNHLWYGQYF
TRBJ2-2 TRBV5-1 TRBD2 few TGCGCCAGCAGCTTGTATTTCCCATTAGCGGGGAACACCGGGGAGCTGTTTTTT CASSLYFPLAGNTGELFF
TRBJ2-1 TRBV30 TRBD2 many TGTGCCTGGAGACGAGGGGAAGGGACTAGCGGGAGCAATGAGCAGTTCTTC CAWRRGEGTSGSNEQFF
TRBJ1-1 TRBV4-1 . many TGCGCCAGCAGCCAAGTCGGGGGACGGAGGAACACTGAAGCTTTCTTT CASSQVGGRRNTEAFF
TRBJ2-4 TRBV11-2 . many TGTGCCAGCAGCTTAAACCAGGTTCACATTCAGTACTTC CASSLNQVHIQYF